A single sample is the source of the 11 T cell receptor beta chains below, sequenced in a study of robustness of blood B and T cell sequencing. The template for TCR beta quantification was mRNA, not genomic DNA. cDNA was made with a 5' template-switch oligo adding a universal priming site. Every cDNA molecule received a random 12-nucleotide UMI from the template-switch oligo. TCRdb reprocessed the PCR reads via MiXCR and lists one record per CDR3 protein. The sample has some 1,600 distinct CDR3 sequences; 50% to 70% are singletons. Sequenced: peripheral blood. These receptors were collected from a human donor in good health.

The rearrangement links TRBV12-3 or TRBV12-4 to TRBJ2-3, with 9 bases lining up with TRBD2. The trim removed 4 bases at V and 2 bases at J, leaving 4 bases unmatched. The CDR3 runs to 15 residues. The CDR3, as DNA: TGTGCCAGCAGTTCGACTAGCGGATACACAGATACGCAGTATTTT. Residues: CASSSTSGYTDTQYF.

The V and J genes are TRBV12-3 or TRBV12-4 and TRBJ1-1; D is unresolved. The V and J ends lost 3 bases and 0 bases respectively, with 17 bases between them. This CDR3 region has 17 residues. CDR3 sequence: CASSLRVRVMMNTEAFF. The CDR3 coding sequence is TGTGCCAGCAGTTTGCGGGTGAGGGTAATGATGAACACTGAAGCTTTCTTT.

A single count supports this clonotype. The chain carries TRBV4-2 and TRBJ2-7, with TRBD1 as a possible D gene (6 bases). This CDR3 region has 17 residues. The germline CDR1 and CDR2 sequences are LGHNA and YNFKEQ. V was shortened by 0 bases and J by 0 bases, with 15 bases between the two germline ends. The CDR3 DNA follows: TGTGCCAGCAGCCAAGAAGCCCATAGGGGGATCTCCTACGAGCAGTACTTC. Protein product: CASSQEAHRGISYEQYF.

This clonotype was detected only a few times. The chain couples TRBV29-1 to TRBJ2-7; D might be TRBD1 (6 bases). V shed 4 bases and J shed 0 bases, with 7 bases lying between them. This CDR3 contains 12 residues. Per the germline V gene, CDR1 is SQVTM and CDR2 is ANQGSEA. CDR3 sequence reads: CSVAGASYEQYF. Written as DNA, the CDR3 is TGCAGCGTTGCAGGGGCCTCCTACGAGCAGTACTTC.

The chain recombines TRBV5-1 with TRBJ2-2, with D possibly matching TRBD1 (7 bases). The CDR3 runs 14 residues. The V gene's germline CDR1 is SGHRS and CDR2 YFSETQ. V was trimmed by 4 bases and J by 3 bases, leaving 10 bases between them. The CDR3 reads CASSGGTDTGELFF. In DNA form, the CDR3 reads TGCGCCAGCAGCGGGGGGACAGACACCGGGGAGCTGTTTTTT. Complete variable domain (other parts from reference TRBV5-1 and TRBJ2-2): KAGVTQTPRYLIKTRGQQVTLSCSPISGHRSVSWYQQTPGQGLQFLFEYFSETQRNKGNFPGRFSGRQFSNSRSEMNVSTLELGDSALYLCASSGGTDTGELFFGEGSRLTVL.

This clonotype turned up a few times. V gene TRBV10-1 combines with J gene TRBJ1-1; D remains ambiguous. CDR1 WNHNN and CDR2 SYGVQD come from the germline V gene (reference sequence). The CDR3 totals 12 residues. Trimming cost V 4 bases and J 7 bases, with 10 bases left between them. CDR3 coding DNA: TGCGCCAGCAGTGGACAAAGCAATGAAGCTTTCTTT. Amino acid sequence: CASSGQSNEAFF.

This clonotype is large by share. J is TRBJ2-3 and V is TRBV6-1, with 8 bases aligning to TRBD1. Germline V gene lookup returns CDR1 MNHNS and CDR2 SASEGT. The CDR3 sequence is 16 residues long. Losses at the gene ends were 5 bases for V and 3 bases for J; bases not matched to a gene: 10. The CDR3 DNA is TGTGCCAGCAGTCGATCAGGGGGCCTAGGAACAGATACGCAGTATTTT. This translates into CASSRSGGLGTDTQYF.

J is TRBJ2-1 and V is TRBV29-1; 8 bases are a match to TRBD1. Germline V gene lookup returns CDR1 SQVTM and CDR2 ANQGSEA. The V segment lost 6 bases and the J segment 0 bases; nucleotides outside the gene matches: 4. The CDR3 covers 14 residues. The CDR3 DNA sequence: TGCAGCGTGGACGGACAGGGCTCCTACAATGAGCAGTTCTTC. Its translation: CSVDGQGSYNEQFF.

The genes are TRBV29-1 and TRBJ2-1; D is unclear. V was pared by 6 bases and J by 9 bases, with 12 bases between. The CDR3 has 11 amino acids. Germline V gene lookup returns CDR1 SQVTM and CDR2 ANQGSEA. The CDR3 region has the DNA TGCAGCGTCGCCGACGATCCTGAGCAGTTCTTC. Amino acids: CSVADDPEQFF.

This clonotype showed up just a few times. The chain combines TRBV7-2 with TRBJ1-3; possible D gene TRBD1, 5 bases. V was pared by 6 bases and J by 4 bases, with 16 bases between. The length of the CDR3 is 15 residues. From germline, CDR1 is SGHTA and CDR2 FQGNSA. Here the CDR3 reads CASRPGGINGNTIYF. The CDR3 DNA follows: TGTGCCAGCAGACCCGGGGGGATAAACGGAAACACCATATATTTT.

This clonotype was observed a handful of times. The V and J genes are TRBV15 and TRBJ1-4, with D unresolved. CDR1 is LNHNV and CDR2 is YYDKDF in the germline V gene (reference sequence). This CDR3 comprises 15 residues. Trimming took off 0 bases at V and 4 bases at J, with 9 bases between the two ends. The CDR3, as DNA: TGTGCCACCAGCAGAGATTTTCCCGTTAATGAAAAACTGTTTTTT. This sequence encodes CATSRDFPVNEKLFF.